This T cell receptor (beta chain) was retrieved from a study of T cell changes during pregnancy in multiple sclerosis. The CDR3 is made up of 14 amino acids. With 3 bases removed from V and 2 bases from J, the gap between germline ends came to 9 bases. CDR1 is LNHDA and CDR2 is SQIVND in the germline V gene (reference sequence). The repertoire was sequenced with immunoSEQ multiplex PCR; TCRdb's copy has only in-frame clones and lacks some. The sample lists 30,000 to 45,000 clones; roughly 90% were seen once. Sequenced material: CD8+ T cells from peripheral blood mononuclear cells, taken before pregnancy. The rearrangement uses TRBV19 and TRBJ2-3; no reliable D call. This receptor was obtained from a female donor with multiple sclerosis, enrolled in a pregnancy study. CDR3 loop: CASSISENTDTQYF. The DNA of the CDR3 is TGTGCCAGTAGTATCTCCGAGAACACAGATACGCAGTATTTT.